A single sample is the source of the 2 T cell receptor beta chains below, sequenced in a study of blood T cells in healthy people across ages. Combining a sample-barcoded 5' primer with a J-beta primer mix, a second PCR ran for roughly 6 to 12 cycles. MiXCR was run by TCRdb on the 5' RACE reads, yielding one entry per CDR3 protein. The table includes fewer than 2 million distinct CDR3 sequences, about two fifths detected once. The sequenced sample was blood. Receptors originate from a human donor in good health.

V gene TRBV20-1 combines with J gene TRBJ2-4, with a weak D call TRBD1 (6 bases). Near its end, the DNA agrees better with TRBJ2-7, so the J call may be wrong. This CDR3 spans 12 amino acids. Germline-derived CDR1 and CDR2 are DFQATT and SNEGSKA (reference sequence). The CDR3: CSARRDTYEQYF. The CDR3 coding sequence is TGCAGTGCTAGAAGGGACACCTACGAGCAGTACTTC.

In this sample, this clonotype turned up a few times. V gene TRBV7-8 combines with J gene TRBJ2-1; D gene uncertain. Per the germline V gene, CDR1 is SGHVS and CDR2 is FQNEAQ. V was cut by 5 bases and J by 0 bases, with 8 bases left in between. There are 14 residues in the CDR3. CDR3 in amino acids: CASSPSTSYNEQFF. DNA for the CDR3: TGTGCCAGCAGCCCCTCAACCTCCTACAATGAGCAGTTCTTC.